A selection of T cell receptor beta chains follows, all from one sample in a study of cytomegalovirus exposure and HLA in healthy donors. Profiling relied on immunoSEQ multiplex PCR, and the TCRdb table lists in-frame clones only, not all of them. The data hold just over 60,000 clones, with 80% to 90% observed a single time. Material: PBMCs. Receptors originate from a man younger than 35 in good health and CMV-seronegative. The CDR3 runs from the conserved cysteine through the conserved F or W. D genes are given only for firm matches. Rows give clone size only sometimes, using once, few, many, or a class for an expanded clone.

J gene	V gene	clone size	D gene	CDR3 protein	CDR3 DNA
TRBJ2-1	TRBV7-9	-	TRBD1	CASSLGQSNEQFF	TGTGCCAGCAGCTTGGGACAGTCCAATGAGCAGTTCTTC
TRBJ2-5	TRBV5-6	-	TRBD1	CASSFGTGETQYF	TGTGCCAGCAGCTTCGGGACAGGGGAGACCCAGTACTTC
TRBJ2-7	TRBV14	-	-	CASSQDTRSRIF	TGTGCCAGCAGCCAAGATACGAGGTCACGGATCTTC
TRBJ2-7	TRBV19	-	-	CASSIPGKGEQYF	TGTGCCAGTAGTATTCCAGGGAAGGGCGAGCAGTACTTC
TRBJ2-1	TRBV11-2	-	TRBD2	CASSFTSGGHNEQFF	TGTGCCAGCAGCTTCACTAGCGGGGGCCACAATGAGCAGTTCTTC
TRBJ1-5	TRBV19	-	-	CASSISATANQPQHF	TGTGCCAGTAGTATAAGTGCGACAGCCAATCAGCCCCAGCATTTT
TRBJ1-2	TRBV28	-	-	CASRAGGGSLYGYTF	TGTGCCAGCAGGGCGGGAGGGGGGAGTCTCTATGGCTACACCTTC
TRBJ2-5	TRBV19	-	-	CASSRDIQETQYF	TGTGCCAGTAGTCGGGACATACAAGAGACCCAGTACTTC
TRBJ1-1	TRBV29-1	-	TRBD1	CSVHPSGGTEAFF	TGCAGCGTTCATCCCTCAGGGGGCACTGAAGCTTTCTTT
TRBJ1-1	TRBV6-5	-	-	CASSFTTLNTEAFF	TGTGCCAGCAGTTTCACTACATTGAACACTGAAGCTTTCTTT
TRBJ1-2	TRBV4-2	-	TRBD1	CASSQKGTGYGYTF	TGTGCCAGCAGCCAAAAAGGGACAGGCTATGGCTACACCTTC
TRBJ2-5	TRBV2	-	TRBD1	CASRAETGNQETQYF	TGTGCCAGCAGGGCCGAGACAGGGAACCAAGAGACCCAGTACTTC
TRBJ1-2	TRBV28	-	-	CASSLGLYGYTF	TGTGCCAGCAGTTTAGGGCTCTATGGCTACACCTTC
TRBJ2-7	TRBV5-4	-	-	CASSLRSYEQYF	TGTGCCAGCAGCTTGCGGTCCTACGAGCAGTACTTC
TRBJ1-6	TRBV7-9	-	-	CASSLVGDSPLHF	TGTGCCAGCAGCTTAGTAGGAGATTCACCCCTCCACTTT
TRBJ2-3	TRBV2	-	-	CASLWDFASTDTQYF	TGTGCCAGCCTATGGGACTTTGCTAGCACAGATACGCAGTATTTT
TRBJ1-2	TRBV5-4	once	-	CASSSNGNLNYGYTF	TGTGCCAGCAGCTCGAACGGGAACCTCAACTATGGCTACACCTTC
TRBJ1-1	TRBV6-5	-	-	CASKSVNTEAFF	TGTGCCAGCAAATCGGTGAACACTGAAGCTTTCTTT
TRBJ1-2	TRBV6-5	once	-	CASSYGQSYGYTF	TGTGCCAGCAGTTACGGACAGAGCTATGGCTACACCTTC
TRBJ2-5	TRBV14	-	TRBD1	CASSQDKGTVRYQETQYF	TGTGCCAGCAGCCAAGATAAAGGGACAGTGAGGTACCAAGAGACCCAGTACTTC
TRBJ1-5	TRBV6-5	-	-	CASSYSINQPQHF	TGTGCCAGCAGTTACAGCATCAATCAGCCCCAGCATTTT
TRBJ1-5	TRBV5-4	-	-	CASSRGGNQPQHF	TGTGCCAGCAGCAGGGGTGGGAATCAGCCCCAGCATTTT